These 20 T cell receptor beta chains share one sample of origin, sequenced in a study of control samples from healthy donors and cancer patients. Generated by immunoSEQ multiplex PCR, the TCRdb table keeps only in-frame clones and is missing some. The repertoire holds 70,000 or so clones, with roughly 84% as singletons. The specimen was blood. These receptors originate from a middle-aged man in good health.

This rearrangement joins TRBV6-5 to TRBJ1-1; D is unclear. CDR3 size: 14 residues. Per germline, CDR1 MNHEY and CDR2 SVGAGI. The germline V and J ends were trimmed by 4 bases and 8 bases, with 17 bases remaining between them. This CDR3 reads CASSSLLGGEEAFF. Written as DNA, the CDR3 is TGTGCCAGCAGTTCCCTCCTGGGCGGGGAGGAAGCTTTCTTT.

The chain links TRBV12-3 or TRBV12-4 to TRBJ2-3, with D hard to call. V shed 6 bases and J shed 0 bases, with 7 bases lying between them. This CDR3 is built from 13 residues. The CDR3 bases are TGTGCCAGCAGAGTGACAAGCACAGATACGCAGTATTTT. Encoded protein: CASRVTSTDTQYF.

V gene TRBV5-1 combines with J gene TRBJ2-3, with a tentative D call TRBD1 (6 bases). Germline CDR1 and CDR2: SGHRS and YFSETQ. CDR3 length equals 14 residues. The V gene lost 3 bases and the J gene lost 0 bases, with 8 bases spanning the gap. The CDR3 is CASSSQGSTDTQYF. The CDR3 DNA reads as TGCGCCAGCAGCTCACAGGGAAGCACAGATACGCAGTATTTT.

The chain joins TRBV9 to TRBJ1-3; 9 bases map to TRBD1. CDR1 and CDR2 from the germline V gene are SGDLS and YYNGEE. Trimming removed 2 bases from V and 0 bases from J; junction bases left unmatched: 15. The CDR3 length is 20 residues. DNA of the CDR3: TGTGCCAGCAGCGTCCGACCGGGACAGGGATCGACAAGCTCTGGAAACACCATATATTTT. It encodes CASSVRPGQGSTSSGNTIYF.

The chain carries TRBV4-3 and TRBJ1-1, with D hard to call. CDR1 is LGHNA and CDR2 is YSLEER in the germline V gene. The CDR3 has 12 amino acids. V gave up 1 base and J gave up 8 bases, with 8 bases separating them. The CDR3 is CASSQVGGEAFF. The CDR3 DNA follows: TGCGCCAGCAGCCAAGTGGGAGGGGAAGCTTTCTTT.

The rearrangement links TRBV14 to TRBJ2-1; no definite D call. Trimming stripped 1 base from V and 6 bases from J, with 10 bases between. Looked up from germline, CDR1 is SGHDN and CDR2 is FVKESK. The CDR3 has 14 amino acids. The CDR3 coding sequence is TGTGCCAGCAGCCAAGCGGAATGGTTCAATGAGCAGTTCTTC. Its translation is CASSQAEWFNEQFF.

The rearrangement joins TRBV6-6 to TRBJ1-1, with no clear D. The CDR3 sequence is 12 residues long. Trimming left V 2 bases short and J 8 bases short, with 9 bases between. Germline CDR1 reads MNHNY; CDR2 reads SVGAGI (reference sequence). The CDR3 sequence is CASSYMNSEAFF. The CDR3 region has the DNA TGTGCCAGCAGTTACATGAATTCCGAAGCTTTCTTT.

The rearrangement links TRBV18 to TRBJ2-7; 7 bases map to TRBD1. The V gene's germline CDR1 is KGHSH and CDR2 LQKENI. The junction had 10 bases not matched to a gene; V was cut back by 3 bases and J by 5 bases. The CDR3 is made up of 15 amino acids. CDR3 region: CASSPRTEGGHEQYF. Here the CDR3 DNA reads TGTGCCAGCTCACCTCGGACAGAAGGGGGCCACGAGCAGTACTTC.

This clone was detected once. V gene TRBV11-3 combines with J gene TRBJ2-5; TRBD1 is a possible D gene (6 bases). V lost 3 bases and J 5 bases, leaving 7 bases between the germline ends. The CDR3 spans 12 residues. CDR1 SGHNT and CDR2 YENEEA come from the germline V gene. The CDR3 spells CASSFQGETQYF. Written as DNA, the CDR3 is TGTGCCAGCAGCTTCCAGGGGGAGACCCAGTACTTC.

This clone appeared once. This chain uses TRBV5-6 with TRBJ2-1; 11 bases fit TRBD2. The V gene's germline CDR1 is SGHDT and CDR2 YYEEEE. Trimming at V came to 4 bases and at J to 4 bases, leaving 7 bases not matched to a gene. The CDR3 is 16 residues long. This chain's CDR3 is CASSHSGTSGYNEQFF. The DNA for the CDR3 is TGTGCCAGCAGCCACTCCGGGACTAGCGGTTACAATGAGCAGTTCTTC. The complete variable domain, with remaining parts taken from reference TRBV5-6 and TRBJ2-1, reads DAGVTQSPTHLIKTRGQQVTLRCSPKSGHDTVSWYQQALGQGPQFIFQYYEEEERQRGNFPDRFSGHQFPNYSSELNVNALLLGDSALYLCASSHSGTSGYNEQFFGPGTRLTVL.

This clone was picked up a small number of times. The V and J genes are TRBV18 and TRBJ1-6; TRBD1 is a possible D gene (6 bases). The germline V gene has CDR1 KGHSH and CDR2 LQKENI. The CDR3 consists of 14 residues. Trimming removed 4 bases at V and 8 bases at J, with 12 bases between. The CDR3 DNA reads TGTGCCAGCTCACTTGAGGGGGGCGATTCACCCCTCCACTTT. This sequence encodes CASSLEGGDSPLHF.

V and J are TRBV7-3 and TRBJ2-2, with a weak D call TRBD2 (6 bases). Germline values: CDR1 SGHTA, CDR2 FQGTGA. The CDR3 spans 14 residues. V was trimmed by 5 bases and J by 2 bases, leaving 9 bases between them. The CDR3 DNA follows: TGTGCCAGCAGCGCCGGACTAAACACCGGGGAGCTGTTTTTT. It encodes CASSAGLNTGELFF.

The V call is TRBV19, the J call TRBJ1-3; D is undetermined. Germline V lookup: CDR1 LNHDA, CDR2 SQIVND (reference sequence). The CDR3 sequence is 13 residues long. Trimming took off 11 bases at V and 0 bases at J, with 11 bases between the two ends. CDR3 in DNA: TGTGCCGGTGTAACAGACTCTGGAAACACCATATATTTT. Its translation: CAGVTDSGNTIYF.

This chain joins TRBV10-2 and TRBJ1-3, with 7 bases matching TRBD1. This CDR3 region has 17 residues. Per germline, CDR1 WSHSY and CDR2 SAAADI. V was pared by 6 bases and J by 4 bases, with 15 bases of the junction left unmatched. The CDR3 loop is CASSGPLDRVQGNTIYF. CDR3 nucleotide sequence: TGCGCCAGCAGCGGCCCACTCGACAGGGTTCAGGGAAACACCATATATTTT.

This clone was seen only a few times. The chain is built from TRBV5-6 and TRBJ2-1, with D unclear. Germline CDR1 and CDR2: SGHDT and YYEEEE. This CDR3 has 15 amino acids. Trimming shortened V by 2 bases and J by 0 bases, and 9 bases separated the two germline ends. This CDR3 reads CASSFLSSSYNEQFF. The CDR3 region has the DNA TGTGCCAGCAGCTTCCTTTCAAGCTCCTACAATGAGCAGTTCTTC.

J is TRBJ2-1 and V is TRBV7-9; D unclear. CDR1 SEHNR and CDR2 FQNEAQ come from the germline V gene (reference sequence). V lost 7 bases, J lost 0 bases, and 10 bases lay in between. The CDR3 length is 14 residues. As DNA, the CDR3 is TGTGCCAGCACCCTAACGAGCTCCTACAATGAGCAGTTCTTC. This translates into CASTLTSSYNEQFF.

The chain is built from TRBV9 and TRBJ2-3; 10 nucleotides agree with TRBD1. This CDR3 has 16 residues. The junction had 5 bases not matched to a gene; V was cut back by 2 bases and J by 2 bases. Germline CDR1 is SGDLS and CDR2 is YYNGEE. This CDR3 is CASSVLGTGATDTQYF. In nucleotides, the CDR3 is TGTGCCAGCAGCGTCCTCGGGACAGGGGCCACAGATACGCAGTATTTT.

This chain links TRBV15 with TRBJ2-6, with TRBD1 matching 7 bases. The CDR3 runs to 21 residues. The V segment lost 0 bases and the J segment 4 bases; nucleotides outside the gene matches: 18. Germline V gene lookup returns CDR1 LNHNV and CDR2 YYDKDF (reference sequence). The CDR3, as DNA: TGTGCCACCAGCAGAGAACCCTCGGGGACAGATGCCCCCTTCGGGGCCAACGTCCTGACTTTC. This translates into CATSREPSGTDAPFGANVLTF.

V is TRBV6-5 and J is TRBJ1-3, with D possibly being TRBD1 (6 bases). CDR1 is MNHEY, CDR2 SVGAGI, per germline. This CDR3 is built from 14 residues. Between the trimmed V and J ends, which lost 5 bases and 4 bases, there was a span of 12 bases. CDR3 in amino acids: CASSLQGRGNTIYF. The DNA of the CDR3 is TGTGCCAGCAGTCTACAGGGCCGAGGAAACACCATATATTTT.

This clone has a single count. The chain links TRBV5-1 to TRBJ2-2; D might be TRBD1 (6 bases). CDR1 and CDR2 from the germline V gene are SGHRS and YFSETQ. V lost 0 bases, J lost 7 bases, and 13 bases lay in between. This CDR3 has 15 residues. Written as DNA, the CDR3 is TGCGCCAGCAGCTTGGCAGGGGCGTCTGGCGGGGAGCTGTTTTTT. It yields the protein CASSLAGASGGELFF.